The 11 T cell receptor beta chains listed next were all sequenced from one sample in a study of blood T cell repertoires in COVID-19. Clones were read by immunoSEQ multiplex PCR, and TCRdb kept only the in-frame ones, dropping some. Of roughly 30,000 clones listed, 81% are singletons. The sample comprised peripheral blood. Receptors were obtained from a woman in her sixties or seventies with acute or convalescent COVID-19.

This chain links TRBV7-2 with TRBJ1-2; 8 bases fit TRBD1. From germline, CDR1 is SGHTA and CDR2 FQGNSA. With V trimmed by 2 bases and J by 5 bases, 4 bases remained unmatched. This CDR3 comprises 14 residues. The DNA for the CDR3 is TGTGCCAGCAGCTTATGGACAGGGCCTTATGGCTACACCTTC. Residues: CASSLWTGPYGYTF. Full variable domain (missing parts from reference TRBV7-2 and TRBJ1-2): GAGVSQSPSNKVTEKGKDVELRCDPISGHTALYWYRQSLGQGLEFLIYFQGNSAPDKSGLPSDRFSAERTGGSVSTLTIQRTQQEDSAVYLCASSLWTGPYGYTFGSGTRLTVV.

In regard to this clone: Distinct nucleotide sequences in the sample also encode this CDR3. The chain joins TRBV14 to TRBJ2-5; TRBD1 agrees at 7 bases. J lost 1 base, V lost 2 bases, and 1 base had no gene match. The CDR3 consists of 14 residues. Germline V lookup: CDR1 SGHDN, CDR2 FVKESK. CDR3 DNA sequence: TGTGCCAGCAGCCAAAACAGGGGCCAAGAGACCCAGTACTTC. It specifies CASSQNRGQETQYF.

This clone was recorded only once. The gene calls are TRBV15 and TRBJ2-5; no definite D call. Germline values: CDR1 LNHNV, CDR2 YYDKDF (reference sequence). There are 11 residues in the CDR3. Trimming took off 5 bases at V and 9 bases at J, with 10 bases between the two ends. The CDR3 nucleotides read TGTGCCACCAGCCTAATCGGTCCCCAGTACTTC. Its translation is CATSLIGPQYF.

The chain combines TRBV7-8 with TRBJ1-4, with D maybe TRBD1 (5 bases). V was pared by 3 bases and J by 4 bases, with 9 bases between. CDR1 is SGHVS, CDR2 FQNEAQ, per germline. The CDR3 consists of 14 residues. The CDR3 region is CASSFRVGNEKLFF. DNA for the CDR3: TGTGCCAGCAGCTTCAGGGTTGGTAATGAAAAACTGTTTTTT.

The chain recombines TRBV2 with TRBJ1-3, with D hard to call. This CDR3 comprises 15 residues. Germline CDR1 is SNHLY and CDR2 is FYNNEI. Deletions cut 4 bases from V and 0 bases from J, with 10 bases between. The CDR3 is CASSVELFSGNTIYF. The CDR3 region has the DNA TGTGCCAGCAGTGTCGAGCTTTTCTCTGGAAACACCATATATTTT.

The chain employs TRBV5-4 and TRBJ1-3; D is uncertain. Germline lookup yields CDR1 SGHNT and CDR2 YYREEE (reference sequence). Trimming left V 4 bases short and J 3 bases short, with 11 bases between. The CDR3 contains 14 residues. The CDR3 DNA sequence: TGTGCCAGCAGCCCAGGAGGATTTGGAAACACCATATATTTT. Amino acid sequence: CASSPGGFGNTIYF.

The chain has TRBV7-2 and TRBJ2-5; D unresolved. The V and J ends lost 3 bases and 7 bases respectively, with 12 bases between them. CDR3 size: 13 residues. Germline CDR1 and CDR2: SGHTA and FQGNSA. The CDR3 protein is CASSFGLSGTQYF. CDR3 sequence (DNA): TGTGCCAGCAGCTTCGGGTTATCGGGGACCCAGTACTTC.

The chain combines TRBV19 with TRBJ1-2; 7 nucleotides line up with TRBD1. Losses at the gene ends were 8 bases for V and 6 bases for J; bases not matched to a gene: 18. The V gene's germline CDR1 is LNHDA and CDR2 SQIVND (reference sequence). The CDR3 extends over 16 amino acids. Here the CDR3 reads CASSWRDSRLSDGYTF. DNA for the CDR3: TGTGCCAGTTCTTGGCGGGACAGTAGATTGAGCGATGGCTACACCTTC.

The CDR3 DNA reads TGTGCCAGCAGTTTATTAACTACGACCTCTGGAAACACCATATATTTT. This gives the protein CASSLLTTTSGNTIYF. The rearrangement uses TRBV28 and TRBJ1-3; D remains ambiguous. The length of the CDR3 is 16 residues. V was pared by 1 base and J by 0 bases, with 10 bases between. Germline CDR1 is MDHEN and CDR2 is SYDVKM. Combining the CDR3 with reference TRBV28 and TRBJ1-3 gives the whole variable domain DVKVTQSSRYLVKRTGEKVFLECVQDMDHENMFWYRQDPGLGLRLIYFSYDVKMKEKGDIPEGYSVSREKKERFSLILESASTNQTSMYLCASSLLTTTSGNTIYFGEGSWLTVV.

This chain links TRBV24-1 with TRBJ1-2, with D perhaps TRBD1 (5 bases). CDR1 is KGHDR and CDR2 is SFDVKD in the germline V gene. Trimming removed 2 bases from V and 4 bases from J, with 7 bases in between. The CDR3 runs to 13 residues. The CDR3 loop is CATSDSGGYGYTF. The CDR3 nucleotides read TGTGCCACCAGTGATTCCGGGGGCTATGGCTACACCTTC.

This chain uses TRBV3-1 (or the pseudogene TRBV3-2) with TRBJ1-1; no firm D call. Germline V gives CDR1 LGHDT, CDR2 YNNKEL (reference sequence). Trimming removed 5 bases from V and 1 base from J, with 8 bases in between. The CDR3 contains 13 residues. CDR3 bases: TGTGCCAGCAGCTCTACTGGGAACACTGAAGCTTTCTTT. The encoded protein is CASSSTGNTEAFF.